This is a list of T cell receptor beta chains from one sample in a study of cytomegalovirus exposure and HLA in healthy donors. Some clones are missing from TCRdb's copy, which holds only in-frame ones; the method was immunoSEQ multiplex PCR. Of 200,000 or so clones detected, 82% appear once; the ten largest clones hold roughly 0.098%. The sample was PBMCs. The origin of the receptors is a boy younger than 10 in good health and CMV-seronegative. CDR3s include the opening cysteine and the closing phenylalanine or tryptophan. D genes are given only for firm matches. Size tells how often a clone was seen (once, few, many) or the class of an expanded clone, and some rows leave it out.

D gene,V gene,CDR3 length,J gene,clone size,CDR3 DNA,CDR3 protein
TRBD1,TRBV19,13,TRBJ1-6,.,TGTGCCAGTGGGGGACAGGGAGGTTCACCCCTCCACTTT,CASGGQGGSPLHF
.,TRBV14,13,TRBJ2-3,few,TGTGCCAGCAGCGGACACCTTTCAGATACGCAGTATTTT,CASSGHLSDTQYF
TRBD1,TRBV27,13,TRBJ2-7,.,TGTGCCAGCAGTTTAGACAGGGGCTACGAGCAGTACTTC,CASSLDRGYEQYF
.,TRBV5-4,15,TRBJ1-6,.,TGTGCCAGCAGCGTACAGGGTGGCGTCAGTTCACCCCTCCACTTT,CASSVQGGVSSPLHF
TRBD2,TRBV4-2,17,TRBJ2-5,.,TGTGCCAGCAGCCAAGATGCGGAAGGACTAGCTCAGGAGACCCAGTACTTC,CASSQDAEGLAQETQYF
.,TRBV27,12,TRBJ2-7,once,TGTGCCAGCAGGCTGCGAGCCGGCGAGCAGTACTTC,CASRLRAGEQYF
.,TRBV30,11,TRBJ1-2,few,TGTGCCTGGAGAACAGTATATGGCTACACCTTC,CAWRTVYGYTF
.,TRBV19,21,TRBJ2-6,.,TGTGCCAGTAGTATAGGGATTCGGCTGGGGAGTCCCCCCTCTGGGGCCAACGTCCTGACTTTC,CASSIGIRLGSPPSGANVLTF
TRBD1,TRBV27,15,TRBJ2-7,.,TGTGCCAGCAGTTTATGGGCAGGGGGCGCCTACGAGCAGTACTTC,CASSLWAGGAYEQYF
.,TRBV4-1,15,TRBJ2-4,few,TGCGCCAGCAGGCCCTCGGTCACCTCCAAAAACATTCAGTACTTC,CASRPSVTSKNIQYF
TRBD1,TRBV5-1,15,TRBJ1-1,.,TGCGCCAGCAGCCACGAAGGGACAGGGAACACTGAAGCTTTCTTT,CASSHEGTGNTEAFF